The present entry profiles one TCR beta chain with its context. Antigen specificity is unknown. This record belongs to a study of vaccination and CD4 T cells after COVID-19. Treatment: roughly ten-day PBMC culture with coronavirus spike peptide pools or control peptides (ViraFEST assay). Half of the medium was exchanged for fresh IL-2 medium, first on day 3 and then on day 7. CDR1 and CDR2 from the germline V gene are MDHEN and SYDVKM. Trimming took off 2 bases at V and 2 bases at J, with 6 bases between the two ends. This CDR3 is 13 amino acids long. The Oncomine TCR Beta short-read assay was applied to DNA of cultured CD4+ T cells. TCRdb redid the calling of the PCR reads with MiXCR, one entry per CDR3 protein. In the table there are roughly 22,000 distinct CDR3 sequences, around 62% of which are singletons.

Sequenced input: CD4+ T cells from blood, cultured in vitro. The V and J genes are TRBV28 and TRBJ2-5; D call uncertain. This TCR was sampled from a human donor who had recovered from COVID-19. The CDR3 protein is CASSLVAQETQYF. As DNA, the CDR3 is TGTGCCAGCAGTTTAGTGGCGCAAGAGACCCAGTACTTC.